The sample holds many counts of the clone carrying this TCR beta chain. Its antigen remains unidentified. The data were taken from a study of read filtering for tumor transcriptome and immune sequencing. Background on the study: DNase treatment preceded whole-transcriptome library preparation. Study-level results: Compared with RNA-seq, IR-seq gave much higher clonotype depth and reliability.

Molecular barcoded adaptors covering alpha/delta and beta/gamma chains were used on approximately 400 ng RNA. TCRdb re-analysed the reads in MiXCR, keeping a single row per CDR3 protein. The sample contains 35,000 to 40,000 distinct CDR3 sequences, approximately 14% of which appear only once. Sequencing input: a population of CD138-negative cells sorted from bone marrow. This receptor was obtained from a donor aged 40 or older with multiple myeloma.

The CDR3 sequence: CASSEGGQGYYEQYF. The CDR3, as DNA: TGTGCCAGCAGTGAGGGGGGACAGGGGTACTACGAGCAGTACTTC. The chain employs TRBV2 and TRBJ2-7, with 10 bases fitting TRBD1. The CDR3 is 15 residues long. The ends lost 3 bases at V and 3 bases at J; junction bases unmatched: 5. The germline V gene has CDR1 SNHLY and CDR2 FYNNEI.